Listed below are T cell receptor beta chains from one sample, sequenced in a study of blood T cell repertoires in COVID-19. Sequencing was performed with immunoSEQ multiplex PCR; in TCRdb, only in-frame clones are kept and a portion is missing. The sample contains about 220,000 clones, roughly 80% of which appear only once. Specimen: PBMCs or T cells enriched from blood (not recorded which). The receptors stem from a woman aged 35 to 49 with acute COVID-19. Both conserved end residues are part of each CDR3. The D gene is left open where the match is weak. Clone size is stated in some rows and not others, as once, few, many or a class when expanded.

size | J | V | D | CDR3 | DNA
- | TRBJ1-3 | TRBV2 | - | CASMAGLNSGNTIYF | TGTGCCAGCATGGCAGGGCTCAACTCTGGAAACACCATATATTTT
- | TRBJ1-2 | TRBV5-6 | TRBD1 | CASSLGPGTDVYGYTF | TGTGCCAGCAGCCTAGGTCCCGGGACAGACGTCTATGGCTACACCTTC
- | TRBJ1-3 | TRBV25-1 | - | CASSVNSGNTIYF | TGTGCCAGCAGTGTAAACTCTGGAAACACCATATATTTT
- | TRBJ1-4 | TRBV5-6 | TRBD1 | CASSSIGTELFF | TGTGCCAGCAGCTCTATTGGGACAGAGCTGTTTTTT
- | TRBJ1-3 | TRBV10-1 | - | CASSGGPGGTGNTIYF | TGCGCCAGCAGCGGCGGCCCGGGGGGAACTGGAAACACCATATATTTT
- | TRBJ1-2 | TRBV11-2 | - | CASRPARRAYGYTF | TGTGCCAGCAGACCCGCCCGGCGGGCCTATGGCTACACCTTC
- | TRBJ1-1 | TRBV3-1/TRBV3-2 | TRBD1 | CASSQQRQGRPTEAFF | TGTGCCAGCAGCCAACAACGACAGGGAAGGCCGACTGAAGCTTTCTTT
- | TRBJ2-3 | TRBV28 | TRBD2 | CASSKGASGRAADTQYF | TGTGCCAGCAGCAAAGGGGCTAGCGGGAGGGCCGCAGATACGCAGTATTTT
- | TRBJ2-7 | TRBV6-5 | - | CASSFSRQRSYEQYF | TGTGCCAGCAGTTTTTCCCGACAGAGATCCTACGAGCAGTACTTC
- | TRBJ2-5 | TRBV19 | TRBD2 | CASSIKTSGETQYF | TGTGCCAGTAGTATAAAAACTAGCGGAGAGACCCAGTACTTC
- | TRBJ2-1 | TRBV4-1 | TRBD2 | CASSPGLAYTYNEQFF | TGCGCCAGCAGCCCGGGACTAGCGTATACGTACAATGAGCAGTTCTTC
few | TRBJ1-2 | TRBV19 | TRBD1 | CASSPRDRGFYGYTF | TGTGCCAGTAGTCCCAGGGACAGGGGATTCTATGGCTACACCTTC
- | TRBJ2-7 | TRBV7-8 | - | CASSLGQGGYEQYF | TGTGCCAGCAGCTTAGGTCAGGGCGGTTACGAGCAGTACTTC
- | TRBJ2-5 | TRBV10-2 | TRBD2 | CASTLAGTDQETQYF | TGCGCCAGCACCCTAGCGGGGACCGACCAAGAGACCCAGTACTTC
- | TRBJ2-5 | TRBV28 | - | CASSQDRRIETQYF | TGTGCCAGCAGCCAGGACAGAAGGATAGAGACCCAGTACTTC
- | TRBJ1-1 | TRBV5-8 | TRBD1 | CASWTGGGKSEAFF | TGTGCCAGCTGGACAGGGGGTGGGAAGTCTGAAGCTTTCTTT
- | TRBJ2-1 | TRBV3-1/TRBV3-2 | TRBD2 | CASSLRLAGTNEQFF | TGTGCCAGCAGCCTCCGACTAGCGGGGACCAATGAGCAGTTCTTC
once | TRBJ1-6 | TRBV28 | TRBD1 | CASTPFDRAGSPLHF | TGTGCCAGCACCCCTTTCGACAGGGCAGGTTCACCCCTCCACTTT
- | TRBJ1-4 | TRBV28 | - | CASSPGGENEKLFF | TGTGCCAGCAGTCCTGGGGGGGAGAATGAAAAACTGTTTTTT
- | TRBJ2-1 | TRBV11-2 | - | CASSLDRLVEFF | TGTGCCAGCAGCTTAGATCGGCTAGTGGAGTTCTTC
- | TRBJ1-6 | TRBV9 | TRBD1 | CASSVGGQGGPLHF | TGTGCCAGCAGCGTAGGAGGACAGGGTGGACCCCTCCACTTT
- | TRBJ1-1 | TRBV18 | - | CASSRGQNTEAFF | TGTGCCAGCTCTCGCGGACAGAACACTGAAGCTTTCTTT
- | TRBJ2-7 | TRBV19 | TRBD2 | CASSLGLAGGLYYEQYF | TGTGCCAGTAGTCTCGGACTAGCGGGAGGCCTCTACTACGAGCAGTACTTC
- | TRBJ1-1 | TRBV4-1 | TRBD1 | CASSQAAGGTGAFF | TGCGCCAGCAGCCAAGCGGCAGGGGGCACGGGAGCTTTCTTT